The rows below give T cell receptor beta chains drawn from one sample of a study of cytomegalovirus exposure and HLA in healthy donors. Sequencing used immunoSEQ multiplex PCR; TCRdb keeps in-frame clones, though not all of them. The data show approximately 150,000 clones, roughly four fifths seen once. The specimen was PBMCs. The receptors come from a man aged 35-49 years in good health and CMV-seronegative. CDR3s include the opening cysteine and the closing phenylalanine or tryptophan. D genes are given only for firm matches. Not every row has a clone size; where given, it reads once, few, many or a size class.

V gene: TRBV7-2
J gene: TRBJ2-3
D gene: TRBD2
clone size: .
CDR3 protein: CASSLTSGRSHTQYF
CDR3 DNA: TGTGCCAGCAGCTTGACTAGCGGGAGAAGTCACACGCAGTATTTT

V gene: TRBV30
J gene: TRBJ2-7
D gene: TRBD2
clone size: .
CDR3 protein: CAWSGREGYEQYF
CDR3 DNA: TGTGCCTGGAGTGGTCGGGAGGGATACGAGCAGTACTTC

V gene: TRBV19
J gene: TRBJ1-6
D gene: .
clone size: .
CDR3 protein: CASRSTGHKSPLHF
CDR3 DNA: TGTGCCAGTCGGTCTACAGGGCACAAGTCACCCCTCCACTTT

V gene: TRBV5-4
J gene: TRBJ2-7
D gene: .
clone size: few
CDR3 protein: CASSPTPQSDEQYF
CDR3 DNA: TGTGCCAGCAGCCCCACCCCCCAGTCCGACGAGCAGTACTTC

V gene: TRBV7-3
J gene: TRBJ2-2
D gene: TRBD2
clone size: .
CDR3 protein: CASSPRLAGSTGELFF
CDR3 DNA: TGTGCCAGCAGCCCCAGACTAGCGGGATCTACCGGGGAGCTGTTTTTT

V gene: TRBV7-6
J gene: TRBJ1-2
D gene: TRBD1
clone size: .
CDR3 protein: CAAGTAGRGLDYGYTF
CDR3 DNA: TGTGCCGCAGGAACTGCGGGCAGGGGGCTTGACTATGGCTACACCTTC

V gene: TRBV7-9
J gene: TRBJ1-1
D gene: TRBD1
clone size: .
CDR3 protein: CSSSFPRDRVDTEAFF
CDR3 DNA: TGTTCCAGCAGCTTTCCCCGGGACAGGGTTGACACTGAAGCTTTCTTT

V gene: TRBV28
J gene: TRBJ1-5
D gene: TRBD1
clone size: .
CDR3 protein: CASTPLDRVYQPQHF
CDR3 DNA: TGTGCCAGCACTCCTCTAGACAGGGTTTATCAGCCCCAGCATTTT

V gene: TRBV6-5
J gene: TRBJ1-1
D gene: TRBD1
clone size: .
CDR3 protein: CASSLTGDTEAFF
CDR3 DNA: TGTGCCAGCAGTTTAACAGGGGACACTGAAGCTTTCTTT

V gene: TRBV14
J gene: TRBJ2-3
D gene: TRBD1
clone size: once
CDR3 protein: CASSQGPGQGALDTQYF
CDR3 DNA: TGTGCCAGCAGCCAAGGACCGGGACAGGGGGCCTTAGATACGCAGTATTTT

V gene: TRBV6-5
J gene: TRBJ2-7
D gene: TRBD1
clone size: .
CDR3 protein: CASSYSSGQVIYEQYF
CDR3 DNA: TGTGCCAGCAGTTACTCGAGCGGACAGGTCATCTACGAGCAGTACTTC

V gene: TRBV7-2
J gene: TRBJ1-1
D gene: .
clone size: .
CDR3 protein: CASSYFPPGLETEAFF
CDR3 DNA: TGTGCCAGCAGTTACTTCCCCCCGGGGTTAGAGACTGAAGCTTTCTTT

V gene: TRBV27
J gene: TRBJ1-4
D gene: .
clone size: .
CDR3 protein: CASSFTGWHATNEKLFF
CDR3 DNA: TGTGCCAGCAGTTTCACAGGGTGGCACGCAACTAATGAAAAACTGTTTTTT

V gene: TRBV6-1
J gene: TRBJ1-5
D gene: .
clone size: few
CDR3 protein: CASSEAGGNQPQHF
CDR3 DNA: TGTGCCAGCAGTGAAGCCGGGGGAAATCAGCCCCAGCATTTT

V gene: TRBV28
J gene: TRBJ1-2
D gene: .
clone size: .
CDR3 protein: CASRLDRFTNYGYTF
CDR3 DNA: TGTGCCAGCAGACTTGACAGGTTTACCAACTATGGCTACACCTTC

V gene: TRBV2
J gene: TRBJ2-3
D gene: .
clone size: .
CDR3 protein: CASSDRVVADTQYF
CDR3 DNA: TGTGCCAGCAGTGACAGGGTCGTTGCAGATACGCAGTATTTT